Each of the 27 T cell receptor beta chains below was sequenced from the same sample in a study of cytomegalovirus exposure and HLA in healthy donors. In the PCR, 60 Vbeta and 13 Jbeta primers were used. TCRdb keeps only in-frame clones here, not all; method: immunoSEQ multiplex PCR. This sample yields roughly 120,000 clones, of which about 70% are seen a single time; roughly 13% belongs to the top ten. Sequenced material: PBMCs. The receptors come from a woman aged 55-70 years in good health and CMV-seropositive.

The genes are TRBV19 and TRBJ1-1; D is ambiguous. V lost 3 bases and J 0 bases, leaving 11 bases between the germline ends. The CDR3 length is 15 residues. The germline V gene has CDR1 LNHDA and CDR2 SQIVND (reference sequence). The CDR3 bases are TGTGCCAGTAGTATCGGGTTACGAATGAACACTGAAGCTTTCTTT. Translation gives CASSIGLRMNTEAFF. Based on the CDR3 plus reference TRBV19 and TRBJ1-1, the full variable domain is DGGITQSPKYLFRKEGQNVTLSCEQNLNHDAMYWYRQDPGQGLRLIYYSQIVNDFQKGDIAEGYSVSREKKESFPLTVTSAQKNPTAFYLCASSIGLRMNTEAFFGQGTRLTVV.

The chain recombines TRBV7-7 with TRBJ2-2, with TRBD1 matching over 8 bases. V was pared by 5 bases and J by 3 bases, with 5 bases of the junction left unmatched. The CDR3 totals 15 residues. CDR1 is SSHAT and CDR2 is FNYEAQ in the germline V gene (reference sequence). CDR3 nucleotides: TGTGCCAGCAGCGCCTCGACAGGGGACACCGGGGAGCTGTTTTTT. This encodes CASSASTGDTGELFF.

CDR3 DNA: TGTGCCAGCAGTTACGCAGGGGAAAAACTGTTTTTT. Amino acids: CASSYAGEKLFF. V is TRBV6-5 and J is TRBJ1-4, with D perhaps matching TRBD1 (5 bases). The CDR3 spans 12 residues. Trimming took off 2 bases at V and 8 bases at J, with 6 bases between the two ends. Germline CDR1 reads MNHEY; CDR2 reads SVGAGI.

The rearrangement links TRBV5-1 to TRBJ2-5, with 7 bases lining up with TRBD2. The J call is doubtful: the DNA matches TRBJ2-7 better. Per germline, CDR1 SGHRS and CDR2 YFSETQ. The CDR3 spans 11 residues. Written as DNA, the CDR3 is TGCGCCACCTCCTGGGGGGGCGAGCAGTACTTC. Translating it yields CATSWGGEQYF.

The genes are TRBV5-4 and TRBJ1-1; tentative D call: TRBD1 (6 bases). V dropped 0 bases and J dropped 0 bases, with 12 bases sitting between them. The germline gives CDR1 SGHNT, CDR2 YYREEE (reference sequence). This CDR3 comprises 16 residues. The CDR3 nucleotides are TGTGCCAGCAGCTTGGATAGGGGGTTTGTGAACACTGAAGCTTTCTTT. It yields the protein CASSLDRGFVNTEAFF.

This clone has just one count. The chain couples TRBV5-1 to TRBJ2-3; 9 nucleotides agree with TRBD2. Germline V gives CDR1 SGHRS, CDR2 YFSETQ. V was pared by 5 bases and J by 0 bases, with 4 bases of the junction left unmatched. This CDR3 spans 15 amino acids. The CDR3 nucleotides read TGCGCCAGCAGGGCGGGGGGGGCGAGCACAGATACGCAGTATTTT. It is translated as CASRAGGASTDTQYF.

The rearrangement uses TRBV9 and TRBJ2-3; 8 bases are shared with TRBD2. Germline CDR1 reads SGDLS; CDR2 reads YYNGEE. V lost 0 bases, J lost 6 bases, and 9 bases stayed unmatched. The CDR3 extends over 16 amino acids. CDR3 protein: CASSVGPTSASDTQYF. CDR3 DNA sequence: TGTGCCAGCAGCGTAGGTCCGACTAGCGCATCGGATACGCAGTATTTT.

The V and J genes are TRBV29-1 and TRBJ1-5; weak D call: TRBD1 (5 bases). Germline loops: CDR1 SQVTM, CDR2 ANQGSEA. This CDR3 spans 13 amino acids. Trimming took off 6 bases at V and 4 bases at J, with 13 bases between the two ends. This chain's CDR3 is CSVSQRGNQPQHF. Written as DNA, the CDR3 is TGCAGCGTATCGCAGCGGGGGAATCAGCCCCAGCATTTT.

This clone was found once. The CDR3 DNA reads as TGTGCCAGCAGCTTATCGGCGGGACAGGGGCAAGATACGCAGTATTTT. The encoded protein is CASSLSAGQGQDTQYF. This chain links TRBV7-2 with TRBJ2-3; the match to TRBD1 covers 10 bases. The ends lost 2 bases at V and 5 bases at J; junction bases unmatched: 7. Germline V gene sequence: CDR1 SGHTA, CDR2 FQGNSA. The CDR3 has 16 amino acids.

The CDR3, as DNA: TGTGCCAGCAGTGCACGTACAGGGGGGGGGACTGAAGCTTTCTTT. As protein: CASSARTGGGTEAFF. The gene calls are TRBV2 and TRBJ1-1, with TRBD1 identical over 8 bases. The CDR3 is 15 amino acids. V dropped 4 bases and J dropped 5; count of bases not matched to a gene: 9. The germline V gene encodes CDR1 SNHLY and CDR2 FYNNEI.

The DNA of the CDR3 is TGTGCCAGCAGTGAATGGGACAGGGTTCAGCCCCAGCATTTT. Translation gives CASSEWDRVQPQHF. The chain recombines TRBV6-1 with TRBJ1-5; 9 bases map to TRBD1. The CDR3 runs 14 residues. The V segment lost 2 bases and the J segment 6 bases; nucleotides outside the gene matches: 2. Germline V CDR1 and CDR2: MNHNS, SASEGT.

The chain employs TRBV18 and TRBJ2-7, with a possible D match to TRBD2 (6 bases). The germline CDR1 and CDR2 sequences are KGHSH and LQKENI. Trimming shortened V by 2 bases and J by 1 base, and 12 bases separated the two germline ends. The CDR3 spans 15 residues. The CDR3 spells CASSPSPSASYEQYF. The CDR3 coding sequence is TGTGCCAGCTCACCAAGCCCTAGCGCATCCTACGAGCAGTACTTC. The full variable domain, in which reference TRBV18 and TRBJ2-7 provide the parts outside the CDR3, is NAGVMQNPRHLVRRRGQEARLRCSPMKGHSHVYWYRQLPEEGLKFMVYLQKENIIDESGMPKERFSAEFPKEGPSILRIQQVVRGDSAAYFCASSPSPSASYEQYFGPGTRLTVT.

The chain links TRBV4-3 to TRBJ2-1; 10 nucleotides line up with TRBD1. Germline CDR1 reads LGHNA; CDR2 reads YSLEER. The V gene end was trimmed by 1 base and the J gene end by 5 bases; junction bases not matched to a gene: 5. The length of the CDR3 is 16 residues. The CDR3 DNA is TGCGCCAGCAGCCAAGCAGGGGACAGGGGTAACAATGAGCAGTTCTTC. It specifies CASSQAGDRGNNEQFF.

This clone appeared once. The rearrangement joins TRBV19 to TRBJ1-2; possibly TRBD1 for D (6 bases). Germline values: CDR1 LNHDA, CDR2 SQIVND (reference sequence). The CDR3 has 11 amino acids. V was cut by 8 bases and J by 8 bases, with 12 bases left in between. The CDR3 sequence is CASAGQRGYTF. The DNA for the CDR3 is TGTGCCAGTGCAGGACAGAGGGGCTACACCTTC.

V gene TRBV5-4 combines with J gene TRBJ1-3; D remains ambiguous. The CDR3 covers 15 residues. Trimming pared 3 bases from V and 3 bases from J, leaving 13 bases between. Germline V gene sequence: CDR1 SGHNT, CDR2 YYREEE (reference sequence). CDR3 region: CASSSGYRGGNTIYF. The CDR3, as DNA: TGTGCCAGCAGCTCGGGGTACCGGGGTGGAAACACCATATATTTT.

This rearrangement joins TRBV5-8 to TRBJ2-7; D unresolved. This CDR3 contains 13 residues. CDR1 and CDR2 from the germline V gene are SGHTS and YDEGEE. Trimming took 0 bases from V and 3 from J, leaving 7 bases between them. CDR3 DNA sequence: TGTGCCAGCAGCTTGGGGCAGGACTACGAGCAGTACTTC. Protein: CASSLGQDYEQYF. Full variable domain (rest looked up from reference TRBV5-8 and TRBJ2-7): EAGVTQSPTHLIKTRGQQATLRCSPISGHTSVYWYQQALGLGLQFLLWYDEGEERNRGNFPPRFSGRQFPNYSSELNVNALELEDSALYLCASSLGQDYEQYFGPGTRLTVT.

This chain links TRBV6-5 with TRBJ2-2; 7 nucleotides match TRBD1. There are 16 residues in the CDR3. CDR1 is MNHEY, CDR2 SVGAGI, per germline. J gave up 5 bases and V 4 bases, and 10 bases lay outside the gene matches. The CDR3 is CASSSRMTGSTGELFF. CDR3 DNA sequence: TGTGCCAGCAGTTCTAGAATGACAGGGAGTACCGGGGAGCTGTTTTTT.

V and J are TRBV2 and TRBJ1-1; unclear D gene. This CDR3 contains 13 residues. CDR1 SNHLY and CDR2 FYNNEI come from the germline V gene. The ends were cut back, 5 bases at V and 1 base at J, with 8 bases in the middle. CDR3 sequence (DNA): TGTGCCAGCAGTCCCCGACAGAACACTGAAGCTTTCTTT. Translated: CASSPRQNTEAFF.

The J gene is TRBJ2-3, the V gene TRBV7-8; 8 bases map to TRBD2. The CDR3 spans 18 residues. With V trimmed by 3 bases and J by 4 bases, 15 bases remained unmatched. Germline V gene lookup returns CDR1 SGHVS and CDR2 FQNEAQ. For the CDR3, the DNA is TGTGCCAGCAGCTTGGAGGGGGGTACGGGAGGGCCAGCAGATACGCAGTATTTT. It encodes CASSLEGGTGGPADTQYF.

The table lists this clone with a few counts. The chain links TRBV7-2 to TRBJ1-2, with no clear D. This CDR3 has 14 residues. The V gene's germline CDR1 is SGHTA and CDR2 FQGNSA. V lost 5 bases, J lost 0 bases, and 10 bases lay in between. The CDR3 protein is CASSPPSANYGYTF. As DNA, the CDR3 is TGTGCCAGCAGCCCCCCGTCCGCTAACTATGGCTACACCTTC. Variable domain in full (rest from reference TRBV7-2 and TRBJ1-2): GAGVSQSPSNKVTEKGKDVELRCDPISGHTALYWYRQSLGQGLEFLIYFQGNSAPDKSGLPSDRFSAERTGGSVSTLTIQRTQQEDSAVYLCASSPPSANYGYTFGSGTRLTVV.

There are a few counts of this clone. The V and J genes are TRBV25-1 and TRBJ1-1; maybe TRBD1 (6 bases). The CDR3 length is 14 residues. In germline, CDR1 is MGHDK, CDR2 SYGVNS. V lost 5 bases and J 3 bases, leaving 13 bases between the germline ends. The CDR3: CASSRQGRDTEAFF. CDR3 nucleotides: TGTGCCAGCAGTCGCCAGGGGCGGGACACTGAAGCTTTCTTT. Full variable domain (remainder filled in from reference TRBV25-1 and TRBJ1-1): EADIYQTPRYLVIGTGKKITLECSQTMGHDKMYWYQQDPGMELHLIHYSYGVNSTEKGDLSSESTVSRIRTEHFPLTLESARPSHTSQYLCASSRQGRDTEAFFGQGTRLTVV.

V is TRBV7-8 and J is TRBJ2-5, with 11 bases identical to TRBD1. The DNA end is a closer match to TRBJ2-7, so the J assignment may be wrong. Germline CDR1 SGHVS, CDR2 FQNEAQ. The CDR3 extends over 15 amino acids. CDR3 nucleotides: TGTGCCAGCAGTTTCGGACAGGGGGCTGGGTACGAGCAGTACTTC. It yields the protein CASSFGQGAGYEQYF.

The chain joins TRBV29-1 to TRBJ2-1; 9 nucleotides agree with TRBD2. V dropped 3 bases and J dropped 7; count of bases not matched to a gene: 7. Germline V gene sequence: CDR1 SQVTM, CDR2 ANQGSEA. There are 14 residues in the CDR3. CDR3 protein: CSVDASGAGNEQFF. CDR3 bases: TGCAGCGTTGACGCTAGCGGGGCGGGTAATGAGCAGTTCTTC.

The chain has TRBV2 and TRBJ1-5, with TRBD1 matching 8 bases. Trimming removed 3 bases from V and 4 bases from J; junction bases left unmatched: 5. This CDR3 is built from 15 residues. Per the germline V gene, CDR1 is SNHLY and CDR2 is FYNNEI. The CDR3, as DNA: TGTGCCAGCAGTGACAGGACAGGGCCGAATCAGCCCCAGCATTTT. It yields the protein CASSDRTGPNQPQHF.

V and J are TRBV4-1 and TRBJ1-3; TRBD1 matches at 7 bases. Germline lookup yields CDR1 MGHRA and CDR2 YSYEKL. This CDR3 comprises 16 residues. The J segment lost 3 bases and the V segment lost 0 bases, leaving 5 bases of the junction unmatched. The CDR3 spells CASSQDQGVVGNTIYF. CDR3 coding DNA: TGCGCCAGCAGCCAAGATCAGGGGGTTGTTGGAAACACCATATATTTT.

CDR3 protein: CASSLDSVNQPQHF. The CDR3 DNA sequence: TGTGCCAGCAGTTTGGATAGCGTGAATCAGCCCCAGCATTTT. J is TRBJ1-5 and V is TRBV2; D uncertain. V was pared by 5 bases and J by 4 bases, with 12 bases between. CDR1 and CDR2 (germline): SNHLY, FYNNEI. CDR3 length: 14 residues. Drawing the rest from reference TRBV2 and TRBJ1-5, the complete variable domain is EPEVTQTPSHQVTQMGQEVILRCVPISNHLYFYWYRQILGQKVEFLVSFYNNEISEKSEIFDDQFSVERPDGSNFTLKIRSTKLEDSAMYFCASSLDSVNQPQHFGDGTRLSIL.

This clone was counted only a few times. The CDR3 loop is CASSQGGNEQFF. CDR3 coding DNA: TGCGCCAGCAGCCAAGGGGGGAATGAGCAGTTCTTC. This chain connects TRBV23-1 to TRBJ2-1; D could derive from TRBD1 or TRBD2 (6 bases each). TRBV23-1 is flagged as an ORF with uncertain function. The CDR3 length is 12 residues. V gave up 6 bases and J gave up 7 bases, with 10 bases separating them.